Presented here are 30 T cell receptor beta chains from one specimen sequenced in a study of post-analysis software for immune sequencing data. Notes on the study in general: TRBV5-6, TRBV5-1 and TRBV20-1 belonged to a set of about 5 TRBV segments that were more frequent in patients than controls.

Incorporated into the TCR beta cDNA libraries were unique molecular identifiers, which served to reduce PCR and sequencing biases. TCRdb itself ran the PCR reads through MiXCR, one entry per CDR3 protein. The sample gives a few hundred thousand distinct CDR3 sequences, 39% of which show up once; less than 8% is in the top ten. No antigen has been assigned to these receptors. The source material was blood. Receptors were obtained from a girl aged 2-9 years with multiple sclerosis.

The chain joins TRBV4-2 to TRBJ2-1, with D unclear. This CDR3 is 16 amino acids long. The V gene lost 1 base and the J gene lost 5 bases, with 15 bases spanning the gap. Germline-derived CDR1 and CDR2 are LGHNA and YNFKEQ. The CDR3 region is CASSQAHAQDDNEQFF. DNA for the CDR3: TGTGCCAGCAGCCAAGCTCACGCACAAGACGACAATGAGCAGTTCTTC.

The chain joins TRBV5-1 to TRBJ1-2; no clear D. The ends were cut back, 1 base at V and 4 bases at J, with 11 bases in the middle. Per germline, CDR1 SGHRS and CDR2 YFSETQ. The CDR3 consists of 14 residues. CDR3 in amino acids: CASSLSDQLYGYTF. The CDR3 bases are TGCGCCAGCAGCTTGTCTGATCAACTCTATGGCTACACCTTC.

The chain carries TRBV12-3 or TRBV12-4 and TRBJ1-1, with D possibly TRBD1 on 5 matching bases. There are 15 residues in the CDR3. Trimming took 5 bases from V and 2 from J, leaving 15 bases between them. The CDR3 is CASSPSEGTNTEAFF. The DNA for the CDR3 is TGTGCCAGCAGTCCCTCGGAGGGGACTAACACTGAAGCTTTCTTT.

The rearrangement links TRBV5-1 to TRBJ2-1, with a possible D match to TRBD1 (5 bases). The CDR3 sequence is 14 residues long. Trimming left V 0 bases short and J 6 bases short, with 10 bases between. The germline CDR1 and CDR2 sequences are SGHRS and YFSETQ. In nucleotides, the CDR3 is TGCGCCAGCAGCTTGGTGGGGCTCCCCAATGAGCAGTTCTTC. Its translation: CASSLVGLPNEQFF.

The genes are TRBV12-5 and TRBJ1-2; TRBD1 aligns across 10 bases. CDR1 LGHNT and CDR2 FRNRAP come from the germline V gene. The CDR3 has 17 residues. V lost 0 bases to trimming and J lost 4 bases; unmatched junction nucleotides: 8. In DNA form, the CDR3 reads TGTGCTAGTGGTTTGGTACTCCTGGGACAGGGGCCCTATGGCTACACCTTC. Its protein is CASGLVLLGQGPYGYTF.

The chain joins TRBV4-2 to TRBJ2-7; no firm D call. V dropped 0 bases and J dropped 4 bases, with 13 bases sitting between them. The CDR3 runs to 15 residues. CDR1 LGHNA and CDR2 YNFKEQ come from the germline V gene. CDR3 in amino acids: CASSQDPSVLYEQYF. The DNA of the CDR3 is TGTGCCAGCAGCCAAGATCCCAGCGTCCTATACGAGCAGTACTTC.

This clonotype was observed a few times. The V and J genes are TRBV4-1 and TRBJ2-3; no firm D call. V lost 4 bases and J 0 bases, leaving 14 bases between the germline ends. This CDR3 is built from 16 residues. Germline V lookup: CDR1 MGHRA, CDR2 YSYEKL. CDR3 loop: CASSRLVDPSTDTQYF. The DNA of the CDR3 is TGCGCCAGCAGCCGGTTGGTGGACCCAAGCACAGATACGCAGTATTTT.

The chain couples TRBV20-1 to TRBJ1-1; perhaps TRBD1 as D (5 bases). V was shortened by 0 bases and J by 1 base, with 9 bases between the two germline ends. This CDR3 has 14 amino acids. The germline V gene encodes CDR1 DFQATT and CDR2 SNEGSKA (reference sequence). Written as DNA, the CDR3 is TGCAGTGCTAGAGACTACGGACAGAACACTGAAGCTTTCTTT. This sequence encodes CSARDYGQNTEAFF.

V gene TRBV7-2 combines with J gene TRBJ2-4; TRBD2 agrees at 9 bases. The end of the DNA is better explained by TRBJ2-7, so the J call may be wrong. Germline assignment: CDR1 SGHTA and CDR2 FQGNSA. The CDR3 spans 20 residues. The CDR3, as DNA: TGTGCCAGCAGCTTAGGACTCCCCCCGACTAGCGGTTATCCTTCCTACGAGCAGTACTTC. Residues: CASSLGLPPTSGYPSYEQYF.

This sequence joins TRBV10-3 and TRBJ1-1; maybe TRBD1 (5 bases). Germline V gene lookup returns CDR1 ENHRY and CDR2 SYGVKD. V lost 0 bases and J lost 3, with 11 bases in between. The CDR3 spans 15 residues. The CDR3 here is CAISESVRGDTEAFF. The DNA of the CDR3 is TGTGCCATCAGTGAGTCCGTCAGAGGGGACACTGAAGCTTTCTTT.

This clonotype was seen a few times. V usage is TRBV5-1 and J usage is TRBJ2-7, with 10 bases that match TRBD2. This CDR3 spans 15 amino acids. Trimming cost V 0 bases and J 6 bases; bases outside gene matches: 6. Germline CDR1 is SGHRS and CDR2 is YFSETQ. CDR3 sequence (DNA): TGCGCCAGCAGCTTGGATCTAGCGGGAGTAATCGAGCAGTACTTC. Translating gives CASSLDLAGVIEQYF.

As DNA, the CDR3 is TGCAGTGCTAGGCCGCCGTACCAAGAGACCCAGTACTTC. Its protein is CSARPPYQETQYF. V and J are TRBV20-1 and TRBJ2-5; D not certain. The germline gives CDR1 DFQATT, CDR2 SNEGSKA (reference sequence). V shed 3 bases and J shed 0 bases, with 8 bases lying between them. The CDR3 totals 13 residues.

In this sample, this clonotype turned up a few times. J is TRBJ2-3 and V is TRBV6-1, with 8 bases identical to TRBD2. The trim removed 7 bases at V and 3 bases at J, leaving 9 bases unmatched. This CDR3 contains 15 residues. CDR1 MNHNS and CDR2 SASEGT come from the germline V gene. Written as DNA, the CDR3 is TGTGCCAGCATTAACGGGGGGGCCGGTACAGATACGCAGTATTTT. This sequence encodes CASINGGAGTDTQYF.

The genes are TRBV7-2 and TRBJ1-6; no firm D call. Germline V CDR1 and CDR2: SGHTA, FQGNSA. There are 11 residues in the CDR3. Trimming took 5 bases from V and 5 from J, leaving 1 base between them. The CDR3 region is CASSHNSPLHF. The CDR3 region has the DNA TGTGCCAGCAGCCATAATTCACCCCTCCACTTT. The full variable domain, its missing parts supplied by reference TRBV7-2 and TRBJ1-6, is GAGVSQSPSNKVTEKGKDVELRCDPISGHTALYWYRQSLGQGLEFLIYFQGNSAPDKSGLPSDRFSAERTGGSVSTLTIQRTQQEDSAVYLCASSHNSPLHFGNGTRLTVT.

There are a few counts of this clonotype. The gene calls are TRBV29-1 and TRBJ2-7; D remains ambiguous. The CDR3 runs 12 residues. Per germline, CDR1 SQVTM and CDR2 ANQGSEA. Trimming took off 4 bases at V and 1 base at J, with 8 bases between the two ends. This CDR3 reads CSVAQVSYEQYF. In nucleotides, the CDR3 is TGCAGCGTTGCTCAGGTTTCCTACGAGCAGTACTTC.

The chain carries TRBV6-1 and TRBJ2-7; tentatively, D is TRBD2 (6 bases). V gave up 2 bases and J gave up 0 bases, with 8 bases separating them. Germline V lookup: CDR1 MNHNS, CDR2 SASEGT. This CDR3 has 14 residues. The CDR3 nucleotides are TGTGCCAGCAGTGAATTGGGGGGCTCCTACGAGCAGTACTTC. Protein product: CASSELGGSYEQYF.

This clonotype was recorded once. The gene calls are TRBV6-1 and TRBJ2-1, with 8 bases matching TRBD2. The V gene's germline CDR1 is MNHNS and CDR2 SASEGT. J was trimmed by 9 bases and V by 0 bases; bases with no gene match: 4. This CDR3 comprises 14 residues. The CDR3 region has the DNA TGTGCCAGCAGTGAAGCCCTAGCGGGTCGTGAGCAGTTCTTC. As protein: CASSEALAGREQFF.

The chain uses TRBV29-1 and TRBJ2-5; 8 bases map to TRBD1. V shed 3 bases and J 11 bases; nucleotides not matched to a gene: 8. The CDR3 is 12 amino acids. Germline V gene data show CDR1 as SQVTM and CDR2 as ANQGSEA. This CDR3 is CSVDRGLGEQYF. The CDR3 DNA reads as TGCAGCGTTGACAGGGGGCTGGGGGAGCAGTACTTC.

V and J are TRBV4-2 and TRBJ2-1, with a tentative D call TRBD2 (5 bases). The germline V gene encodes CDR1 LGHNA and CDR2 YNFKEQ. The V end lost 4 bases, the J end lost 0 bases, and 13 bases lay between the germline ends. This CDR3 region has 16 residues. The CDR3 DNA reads TGTGCCAGCAGCCCTGCTACTAGTGTCTCCTACAATGAGCAGTTCTTC. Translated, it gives CASSPATSVSYNEQFF.

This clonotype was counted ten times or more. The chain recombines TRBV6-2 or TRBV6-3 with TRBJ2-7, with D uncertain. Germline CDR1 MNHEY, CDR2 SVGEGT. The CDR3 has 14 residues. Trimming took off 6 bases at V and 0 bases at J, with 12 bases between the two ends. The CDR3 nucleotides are TGTGCCAGCAGCCCAACCGGGCCCTCCTACGAGCAGTACTTC. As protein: CASSPTGPSYEQYF.

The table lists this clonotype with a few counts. CDR3 bases: TGCAGTGCGCCAAATCCACGGGGGGGTCGAGCAGATACGCAGTATTTT. Protein: CSAPNPRGGRADTQYF. J is TRBJ2-3 and V is TRBV20-1, with 8 nucleotides matching TRBD2. Per the germline V gene, CDR1 is DFQATT and CDR2 is SNEGSKA (reference sequence). Unmatched junction bases numbered 15, after V lost 6 bases and J lost 4 bases. This CDR3 is built from 16 residues.

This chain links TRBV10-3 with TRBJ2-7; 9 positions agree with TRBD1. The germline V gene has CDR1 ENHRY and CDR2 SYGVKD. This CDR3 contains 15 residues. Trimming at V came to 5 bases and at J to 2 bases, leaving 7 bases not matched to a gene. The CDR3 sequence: CAISTGTGTTYEQYF. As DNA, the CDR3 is TGTGCCATCAGTACCGGGACAGGGACAACCTACGAGCAGTACTTC.

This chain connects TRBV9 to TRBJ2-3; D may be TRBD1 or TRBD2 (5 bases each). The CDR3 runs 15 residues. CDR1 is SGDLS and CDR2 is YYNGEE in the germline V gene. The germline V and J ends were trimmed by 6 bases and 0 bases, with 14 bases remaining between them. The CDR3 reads CASNSGRSSTDTQYF. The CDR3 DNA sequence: TGTGCCAGCAACTCGGGACGGTCTAGCACAGATACGCAGTATTTT.

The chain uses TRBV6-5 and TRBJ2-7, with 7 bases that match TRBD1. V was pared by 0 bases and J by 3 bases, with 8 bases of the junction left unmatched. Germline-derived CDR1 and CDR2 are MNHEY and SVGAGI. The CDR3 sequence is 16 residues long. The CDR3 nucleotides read TGTGCCAGCAGTTACTCTTACGGGACAGAGCGCTACGAGCAGTACTTC. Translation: CASSYSYGTERYEQYF.

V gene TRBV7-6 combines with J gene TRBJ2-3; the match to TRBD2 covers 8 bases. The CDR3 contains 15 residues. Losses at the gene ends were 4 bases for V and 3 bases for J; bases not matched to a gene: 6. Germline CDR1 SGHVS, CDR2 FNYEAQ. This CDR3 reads CASSSASGYTDTQYF. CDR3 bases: TGTGCCAGCAGCTCCGCTAGCGGGTATACAGATACGCAGTATTTT. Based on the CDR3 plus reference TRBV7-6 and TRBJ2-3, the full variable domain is GAGVSQSPRYKVTKRGQDVALRCDPISGHVSLYWYRQALGQGPEFLTYFNYEAQQDKSGLPNDRFSAERPEGSISTLTIQRTEQRDSAMYRCASSSASGYTDTQYFGPGTRLTVL.

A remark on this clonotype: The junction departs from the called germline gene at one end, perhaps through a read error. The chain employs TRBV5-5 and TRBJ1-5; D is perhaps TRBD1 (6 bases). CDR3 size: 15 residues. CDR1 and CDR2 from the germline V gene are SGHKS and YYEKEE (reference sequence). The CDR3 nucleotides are TGTGCCAGCAGCTCCGTCTGGGACACCAATCCGCCCCAGCATTTT. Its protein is CASSSVWDTNPPQHF.

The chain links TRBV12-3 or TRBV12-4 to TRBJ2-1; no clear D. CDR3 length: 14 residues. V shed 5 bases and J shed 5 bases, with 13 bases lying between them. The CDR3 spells CASSDRVINNEQFF. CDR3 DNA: TGTGCCAGCAGTGACCGCGTCATAAACAATGAGCAGTTCTTC.

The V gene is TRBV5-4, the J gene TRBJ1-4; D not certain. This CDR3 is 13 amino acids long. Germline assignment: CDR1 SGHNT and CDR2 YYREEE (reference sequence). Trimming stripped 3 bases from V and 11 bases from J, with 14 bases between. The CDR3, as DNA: TGTGCCAGCAGCTCAGACAAGTCACGGAAACTGTTTTTT. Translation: CASSSDKSRKLFF. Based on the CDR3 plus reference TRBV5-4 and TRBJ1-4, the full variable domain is ETGVTQSPTHLIKTRGQQVTLRCSSQSGHNTVSWYQQALGQGPQFIFQYYREEENGRGNFPPRFSGLQFPNYSSELNVNALELDDSALYLCASSSDKSRKLFFGSGTQLSVL.

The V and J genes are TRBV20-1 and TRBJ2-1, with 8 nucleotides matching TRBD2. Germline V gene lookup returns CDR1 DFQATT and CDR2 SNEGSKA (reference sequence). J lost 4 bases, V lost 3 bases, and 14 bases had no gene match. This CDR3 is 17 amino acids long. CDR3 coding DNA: TGCAGTGCTAGTCAGGGTAGCGGGATCTCCATTTACAATGAGCAGTTCTTC. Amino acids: CSASQGSGISIYNEQFF.

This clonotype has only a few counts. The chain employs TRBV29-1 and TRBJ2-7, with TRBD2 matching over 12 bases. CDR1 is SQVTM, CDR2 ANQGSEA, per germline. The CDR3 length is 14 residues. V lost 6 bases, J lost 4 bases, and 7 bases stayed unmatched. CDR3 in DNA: TGCAGCGTCGTTACTAGCGGGGGGCGATACGAGCAGTACTTC. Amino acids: CSVVTSGGRYEQYF.